This T cell receptor beta chain was identified in a study of blood T cells in healthy people across ages. Study findings and constraints: Fewer expanded clones and more diversity marked long-lived versus aged donors. Naive T cell percentage showed a strong correlation with the diversity of TCR beta.

Sample-barcoded 5' priming and a J-beta primer mix drove a second PCR of about 6 to 12 cycles. The template-switch adaptor, which had 12 random nucleotides, put a tag on each cDNA molecule. TCRdb analysed the 5' RACE reads with MiXCR anew, one entry per CDR3 protein. Of roughly 800,000 distinct CDR3 sequences detected, 58% appear once; the ten largest clones hold 20% to 25%. This clonotype has just one count. Its antigen is not known. Trimming took 1 base from V and 5 from J; bases not matched to a gene: 2. CDR3 size: 13 residues. CDR1 and CDR2 (germline): LNHNV, YYDKDF (reference sequence). J is TRBJ2-7 and V is TRBV15; 7 positions match TRBD1. Input material: blood. The source of this sequence is a man aged 25 to 40 in good health. This CDR3 reads CATSRGDSNEQYF. The DNA of the CDR3 is TGTGCCACCAGCAGAGGGGACAGTAACGAGCAGTACTTC.